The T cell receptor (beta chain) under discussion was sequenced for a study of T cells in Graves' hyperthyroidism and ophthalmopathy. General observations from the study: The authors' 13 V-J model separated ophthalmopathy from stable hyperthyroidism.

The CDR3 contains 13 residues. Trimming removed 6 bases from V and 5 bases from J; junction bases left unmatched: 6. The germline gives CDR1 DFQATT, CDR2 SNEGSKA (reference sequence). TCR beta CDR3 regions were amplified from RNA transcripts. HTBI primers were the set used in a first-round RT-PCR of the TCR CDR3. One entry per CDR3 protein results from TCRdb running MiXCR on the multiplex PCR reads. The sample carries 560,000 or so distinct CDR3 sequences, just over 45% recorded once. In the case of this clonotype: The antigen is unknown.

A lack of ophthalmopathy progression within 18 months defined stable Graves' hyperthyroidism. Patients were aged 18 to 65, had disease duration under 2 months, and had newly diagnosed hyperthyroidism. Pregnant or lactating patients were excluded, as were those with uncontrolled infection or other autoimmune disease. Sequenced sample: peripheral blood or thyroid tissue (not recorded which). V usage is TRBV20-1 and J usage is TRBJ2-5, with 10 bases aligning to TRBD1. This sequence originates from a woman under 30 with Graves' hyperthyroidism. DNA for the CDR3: TGCAGTGCCCGGGACAGGGGTTCGGAGACCCAGTACTTC. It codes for CSARDRGSETQYF.